A selection of T cell receptor beta chains follows, all from one sample in a study of shared clonotypes between healthy human individuals. Repertoires were generated with immunoSEQ multiplex PCR, while TCRdb's copy carries only in-frame clones and drops some. The sample shows hundreds of thousands of clones, 95% to 98% of them seen only once. The sequenced sample was naive CD8+ T cells sorted from blood. These receptors originate from a man in his thirties or forties in good health. CDR3s include the opening cysteine and the closing phenylalanine or tryptophan. Each record gives: V gene, clone size, J gene, D gene, CDR3 DNA, CDR3 protein. The D gene is left open where the match is weak. Clone size is not always given. Where it is, it says once, few, many or a class for expanded clones.

TRBV5-1	-	TRBJ2-3	TRBD2	TGCGCCAGCAGCCTGGGGACTAGCGGGAGCACAGATACGCAGTATTTT	CASSLGTSGSTDTQYF
TRBV5-5	-	TRBJ1-3	-	TGTGCCAGCAGCTTGGAGGGCAACTCTGGAAACACCATATATTTT	CASSLEGNSGNTIYF
TRBV7-9	-	TRBJ2-3	TRBD1	TGTGCCAGCAGCCACGGGACAGACACAGATACGCAGTATTTT	CASSHGTDTDTQYF
TRBV11-2	-	TRBJ2-1	-	TGTGCCAGCAGCCCCGAAGGTGAGCGCTTTTACAATGAGCAGTTCTTC	CASSPEGERFYNEQFF
TRBV6-5	-	TRBJ2-7	-	TGTGCCAGCAGCAAAGGGGCAGGGGGGTCCTACGAGCAGTACTTC	CASSKGAGGSYEQYF
TRBV28	-	TRBJ2-7	-	TGTGCCAGCAGTTTCCCTCGTGAGAGGGGAGGCTCCTACGAGCAGTACTTC	CASSFPRERGGSYEQYF
TRBV27	-	TRBJ2-7	TRBD2	TGTGCCAGCAGTCCTCTAGCGGAACGGTACTCCTACGAGCAGTACTTC	CASSPLAERYSYEQYF
TRBV7-9	-	TRBJ2-7	-	TGTGCCAGCAGCTTAGGCTGGCGTGAAGAGCAGTACTTC	CASSLGWREEQYF
TRBV11-3	once	TRBJ2-2	TRBD1	TGTGCCAGCAGCTTACAGGGGGACACCGGGGAGCTGTTTTTT	CASSLQGDTGELFF
TRBV4-3	-	TRBJ2-7	-	TGCGCCAGCGGCCGGGACTCGAGCTCCTACGAGCAGTACTTC	CASGRDSSSYEQYF
TRBV28	-	TRBJ1-5	-	TGTGCCAGCAGTTTATGGGAAAGATTGGACAGTAGCAATCAGCCCCAGCATTTT	CASSLWERLDSSNQPQHF
TRBV7-2	once	TRBJ2-3	-	TGTGCCAGCAGCTCCTCCCCCGGGAGAATCACAGATACGCAGTATTTT	CASSSSPGRITDTQYF
TRBV27	-	TRBJ1-1	-	TGTGCCAGCAGTTCCGGGGTCCTTATGAACACTGAAGCTTTCTTT	CASSSGVLMNTEAFF
TRBV11-2	-	TRBJ2-3	TRBD2	TGTGCCAGCAGCGCCGCAGCGGGAGCGACAGATACGCAGTATTTT	CASSAAAGATDTQYF
TRBV14	-	TRBJ1-1	TRBD1	TGTGCCAGCAGCCAAGGGACAGGGGGCTGGCCTGAAGCTTTCTTT	CASSQGTGGWPEAFF
TRBV7-2	-	TRBJ2-1	-	TGTGCCAGCAGCTCGACGGGAAATGAGCAGTTCTTC	CASSSTGNEQFF
TRBV29-1	-	TRBJ1-5	TRBD1	TGCAGCGTTTCAGACAGGGGGGACCGCAATCAGCCCCAGCATTTT	CSVSDRGDRNQPQHF
TRBV29-1	once	TRBJ1-2	TRBD1	TGCAGCGCTGGGAACAGGGGGCGCGACTATGGCTACACCTTC	CSAGNRGRDYGYTF
TRBV7-9	-	TRBJ1-1	-	TGTGCCAGCAGCTTAGGGCAGGGAAACACTGAAGCTTTCTTT	CASSLGQGNTEAFF
TRBV19	-	TRBJ1-5	-	TGTGCCAGTAGTCAGGGGTCCGGCAATCAGCCCCAGCATTTT	CASSQGSGNQPQHF
TRBV9	-	TRBJ2-5	-	TGTGCCAGCAGCGTACGGGGCAGCCATTTCCAAGAGACCCAGTACTTC	CASSVRGSHFQETQYF
TRBV7-2	-	TRBJ1-1	-	TGTGCCAGCAGCTTAGGACAGCATGAAGCTTTCTTT	CASSLGQHEAFF
TRBV5-4	-	TRBJ1-5	TRBD1	TGTGCCAGCAGCCGCGGGACAGGTAGCAATCAGCCCCAGCATTTT	CASSRGTGSNQPQHF
TRBV19	-	TRBJ2-3	-	TGTGCCAGTAGGGCCCTCTCCCTGGGGAGCACAGATACGCAGTATTTT	CASRALSLGSTDTQYF
TRBV6-5	-	TRBJ2-1	TRBD1	TGTGCCAGCGGCGGGGGACAGGGATCCTACAATGAGCAGTTCTTC	CASGGGQGSYNEQFF
TRBV15	-	TRBJ2-1	TRBD2	TGTGCCACCAGCAGGTCACTAGCGAGCCCCTACAATGAGCAGTTCTTC	CATSRSLASPYNEQFF
TRBV5-4	-	TRBJ2-7	-	TGTGCCAGCAGCTCGCAGGGGTCTGGGCTCTTTGGGCAGTACTTC	CASSSQGSGLFGQYF
TRBV27	-	TRBJ2-2	-	TGTGCCAGCAGTCAATCCACCGGGGAGCTGTTTTTT	CASSQSTGELFF
TRBV4-3	-	TRBJ1-5	-	TGCGCCAGCAGCCAAGAGGACGGGGGCGATCAGCCCCAGCATTTT	CASSQEDGGDQPQHF
TRBV10-3	-	TRBJ2-1	TRBD2	TGTGCCATCAGTGACCCCCCAGCGGGAGTGCACAATGAGCAGTTCTTC	CAISDPPAGVHNEQFF
TRBV2	-	TRBJ2-2	-	TGTGCCAGCATCGCGATTACCGGGGAGCTGTTTTTT	CASIAITGELFF
TRBV25-1	-	TRBJ2-7	-	TGTGCCAGCAACTCGGGGCCGGACGAGCAGTACTTC	CASNSGPDEQYF
TRBV5-4	-	TRBJ2-3	-	TGTGCCAGCAGCTTCAAGGGTCTGGGCACAGATACGCAGTATTTT	CASSFKGLGTDTQYF
TRBV4-1	-	TRBJ2-7	TRBD2	TGCGCCAGCAGCTATCTACCGGGACTAGCGGGAGGTGTAGCCTACGAGCAGTACTTC	CASSYLPGLAGGVAYEQYF
TRBV7-9	-	TRBJ2-3	TRBD2	TGTGCCAGCAGCTTAGGTAGCGGGAGGGCCGGAGATACGCAGTATTTT	CASSLGSGRAGDTQYF
TRBV7-9	-	TRBJ2-5	-	TGTGCCAGCAGCTTGAGTGTACCCGGGGAGACCCAGTACTTC	CASSLSVPGETQYF
TRBV7-6	-	TRBJ2-5	-	TGTGCCAGCAGCTTAGGGGTGGTCCAAGAGACCCAGTACTTC	CASSLGVVQETQYF
TRBV7-9	once	TRBJ2-7	-	TGTGCCAGCAGCCCCGCCGGGCGGTTCTACGAGCAGTACTTC	CASSPAGRFYEQYF
TRBV27	-	TRBJ1-2	TRBD1	TGTGCCAGCAGTTTCAGTGGGCAGGGGGCGGATGGCTACACCTTC	CASSFSGQGADGYTF
TRBV6-1	-	TRBJ1-1	-	TGTGCCAGTGGGAACACTGAAGCTTTCTTT	CASGNTEAFF
TRBV9	once	TRBJ2-1	-	TGTGCCAGCAGCGTGCTAGGTCTACACTACAATGAGCAGTTCTTC	CASSVLGLHYNEQFF
TRBV27	-	TRBJ2-1	-	TGTGCCAGCAGTTTTATAGGGGATGAGCAGTTCTTC	CASSFIGDEQFF
TRBV5-1	-	TRBJ2-1	TRBD2	TGCGCCAGCAGCTTGGCGGGAGGGCTCGCCAATGAGCAGTTCTTC	CASSLAGGLANEQFF
TRBV10-1	-	TRBJ2-1	TRBD2	TGCGCCAGCAGTCCGACTAGCGGGAAAGGTAATGAGCAGTTCTTC	CASSPTSGKGNEQFF
TRBV6-5	-	TRBJ2-7	-	TGTGCCAGCAGTTACAATTGGAGGAACGAGCAGTACTTC	CASSYNWRNEQYF
TRBV7-7	few	TRBJ2-1	TRBD1	TGTGCCAGCAGCCCCGTTCCGGTGAGGCAGGGGGAGTTCTTC	CASSPVPVRQGEFF
TRBV15	once	TRBJ2-1	TRBD1	TGTGCCACCAGCAGAGATGAGGGACAGAAGTTCCCCTACAATGAGCAGTTCTTC	CATSRDEGQKFPYNEQFF
TRBV4-1	-	TRBJ1-5	-	TGCGCCAGCAGCCCAACCGGGGGTAAGCCAAATCAGCCCCAGCATTTT	CASSPTGGKPNQPQHF
TRBV27	-	TRBJ2-7	-	TGTGCCAGCAGCGGGGGCGGCTACGAGCAGTACTTC	CASSGGGYEQYF
TRBV5-1	-	TRBJ1-2	-	TGCGCCAGCAGCTTTACAGAAACCCATGGCTACACCTTC	CASSFTETHGYTF
TRBV27	-	TRBJ2-7	TRBD2	TGTGCCAGCAGTTGGAAGGGAGGGACCTACGAGCAGTACTTC	CASSWKGGTYEQYF
TRBV6-1	-	TRBJ2-2	TRBD2	TGTGCCAGCAGAAACTTGGGACTAGCGGGGGAGCTGTTTTTT	CASRNLGLAGELFF
TRBV4-1	-	TRBJ2-3	-	TGCGCCAGCAGCCAAGTAGCAGATACGCAGTATTTT	CASSQVADTQYF
TRBV29-1	few	TRBJ2-6	-	TGCAGCGTCCTCATGGGGTCCGGGGCCAACGTCCTGACTTTC	CSVLMGSGANVLTF
TRBV7-7	-	TRBJ2-7	-	TGTGCCAGCAGCTTAGCCGGACAAAACTTCTACGAGCAGTACTTC	CASSLAGQNFYEQYF
TRBV7-8	-	TRBJ2-1	-	TGTGCCAGCAGCTTAGTCTCGGGCCTAGCGACCTACAATGAGCAGTTCTTC	CASSLVSGLATYNEQFF
TRBV14	-	TRBJ2-7	TRBD2	TGTGCCAGCAGCCAAGTACCCAGGGGACTAGCGGACTACGAGCAGTACTTC	CASSQVPRGLADYEQYF
TRBV10-2	-	TRBJ2-3	TRBD2	TGCGCCAGCAGTGAGTCGGTAGCGGGACGCACAGATACGCAGTATTTT	CASSESVAGRTDTQYF
TRBV14	-	TRBJ2-7	-	TGTGCCAGCAGCCAAAGGGACACCACCTACGAGCAGTACTTC	CASSQRDTTYEQYF